Shown below are 18 T cell receptor beta chains from a single sample sequenced in a study of blood T cell repertoires in COVID-19. Only in-frame clones appear in the TCRdb table, and some are missing; sequencing was by immunoSEQ multiplex PCR. Of over 200,000 clones in the sample, approximately 82% were seen once. The specimen sequenced was peripheral blood. The receptors stem from a man older than 75 with acute or convalescent COVID-19.

This rearrangement joins TRBV7-9 to TRBJ1-2; TRBD1 is a possible D gene (6 bases). The CDR3 is 16 residues long. Trimming cost V 0 bases and J 4 bases, with 15 bases left between them. The germline gives CDR1 SEHNR, CDR2 FQNEAQ (reference sequence). Written as DNA, the CDR3 is TGTGCCAGCAGCTTAGCGGTAGGGACACGGGCCTATGGCTACACCTTC. Amino acids: CASSLAVGTRAYGYTF.

In its sample, this clone was seen once. The V call is TRBV19, the J call TRBJ2-4, with 7 bases matching TRBD2. The CDR3 extends over 14 amino acids. J was trimmed by 9 bases and V by 1 base; bases with no gene match: 6. Germline CDR1 reads LNHDA; CDR2 reads SQIVND (reference sequence). CDR3 sequence: CASSIVAGPTIQYF. As DNA, the CDR3 is TGTGCCAGTAGTATAGTAGCGGGCCCCACCATTCAGTACTTC.

The table lists this clone with a count of one. The chain joins TRBV6-1 to TRBJ2-4; TRBD1 is a possible D gene (6 bases). The CDR3 is 14 residues long. The germline CDR1 and CDR2 sequences are MNHNS and SASEGT. The V and J ends lost 2 bases and 8 bases respectively, with 13 bases between them. CDR3 nucleotides: TGTGCCAGCAGTGAACGCGCAGGGGCAGACATTCAGTACTTC. As protein: CASSERAGADIQYF.

This clone was counted between two and nine times. The rearrangement uses TRBV5-1 and TRBJ2-2, with D perhaps matching TRBD2 (6 bases). CDR3 length equals 13 residues. The germline gives CDR1 SGHRS, CDR2 YFSETQ. V lost 4 bases and J 7 bases, leaving 11 bases between the germline ends. The CDR3 spells CASSLGAGGELFF. CDR3 nucleotide sequence: TGCGCCAGCAGCCTCGGAGCGGGCGGGGAGCTGTTTTTT.

The chain couples TRBV4-2 to TRBJ1-3; a possible D gene is TRBD1 (5 bases). The CDR3 covers 16 residues. Between the trimmed V and J ends, which lost 0 bases and 0 bases, there was a span of 9 bases. CDR1 is LGHNA, CDR2 YNFKEQ, per germline. Here the CDR3 DNA reads TGTGCCAGCAGCCAAGAGGGACTCAACTCTGGAAACACCATATATTTT. It yields the protein CASSQEGLNSGNTIYF.

This clone was detected only a few times. The chain employs TRBV19 and TRBJ2-7; perhaps TRBD1 as D (5 bases). The germline V gene encodes CDR1 LNHDA and CDR2 SQIVND (reference sequence). The CDR3 totals 13 residues. Trimming stripped 11 bases from V and 9 bases from J, with 23 bases between. The CDR3 DNA is TGTGCCGTCAGGTCCTCACTCCTGGGGCCGCAGTACTTC. Its translation: CAVRSSLLGPQYF.

V is TRBV30 and J is TRBJ1-2; D is uncertain. The CDR3 sequence is 12 residues long. Looked up from germline, CDR1 is GTSNPN and CDR2 is SVGIG (reference sequence). V was pared by 2 bases and J by 6 bases, with 10 bases between. CDR3 nucleotide sequence: TGTGCCTGGAGTACGGGTGTTCATGGCTACACCTTC. The encoded protein is CAWSTGVHGYTF.

The genes are TRBV27 and TRBJ2-7, with 8 bases identical to TRBD1. CDR1 and CDR2 (germline): MNHEY, SMNVEV (reference sequence). The CDR3 extends over 14 amino acids. J gave up 2 bases and V 5 bases, and 5 bases lay outside the gene matches. CDR3 sequence (DNA): TGTGCCAGCAGTGTTAGGACAGGGCCCTACGAGCAGTACTTC. Protein product: CASSVRTGPYEQYF.

This sequence joins TRBV2 and TRBJ2-7; tentative D call: TRBD1 (5 bases). Trimming left V 6 bases short and J 2 bases short, with 14 bases between. Germline V lookup: CDR1 SNHLY, CDR2 FYNNEI. The CDR3 loop spans 14 amino acids. CDR3 amino acids: CASRPRWGAYEQYF. In DNA form, the CDR3 reads TGTGCCAGCAGGCCCAGGTGGGGCGCCTACGAGCAGTACTTC.

This clone was detected only a few times. This rearrangement joins TRBV28 to TRBJ2-2; TRBD1 matches at 8 bases. Trimming cost V 6 bases and J 5 bases; bases outside gene matches: 11. CDR3 size: 16 residues. Germline CDR1 is MDHEN and CDR2 is SYDVKM. DNA for the CDR3: TGTGCCAGCAGACCAACCGACAGGGGCGGGACCGGGGAGCTGTTTTTT. Its translation: CASRPTDRGGTGELFF.

This chain uses TRBV19 with TRBJ1-1, with 9 bases lining up with TRBD1. The CDR3 spans 16 residues. The germline V gene encodes CDR1 LNHDA and CDR2 SQIVND (reference sequence). V lost 8 bases and J lost 0; bases outside the gene matches: 10. The CDR3 nucleotides read TGTGCCAGTCCGGGACAGGGCGTTGTCATGAACACTGAAGCTTTCTTT. Encoded protein: CASPGQGVVMNTEAFF.

The chain carries TRBV11-2 and TRBJ1-1; D unresolved. From germline, CDR1 is SGHAT and CDR2 FQNNGV. V was cut by 2 bases and J by 2 bases, with 6 bases left in between. The CDR3 spans 13 residues. CDR3 bases: TGTGCCAGCAGCTTACTAGGTAACACTGAAGCTTTCTTT. This encodes CASSLLGNTEAFF.

This clone occurred once. The chain is built from TRBV23-1 and TRBJ2-7, with D maybe TRBD1 (6 bases). TRBV23-1 is labeled an ORF, and its function is uncertain. V was cut by 9 bases and J by 5 bases, with 17 bases left in between. The CDR3 is made up of 13 amino acids. The CDR3 loop reads CASTRTASDEQYF. The DNA of the CDR3 is TGCGCCAGTACTCGGACAGCGAGCGACGAGCAGTACTTC.

V usage is TRBV28 and J usage is TRBJ2-1; 7 bases align to TRBD1. With V trimmed by 8 bases and J by 6 bases, 4 bases remained unmatched. The CDR3 totals 12 residues. The germline V gene has CDR1 MDHEN and CDR2 SYDVKM. The CDR3 sequence is CASRDSFNEQFF. As DNA, the CDR3 is TGTGCCAGCCGGGACAGCTTCAATGAGCAGTTCTTC.

V is TRBV6-5 and J is TRBJ1-1; D perhaps matches TRBD1 (6 bases). The ends were cut back, 0 bases at V and 8 bases at J, with 16 bases in the middle. Germline CDR1 and CDR2: MNHEY and SVGAGI. This CDR3 is built from 15 residues. The CDR3 region has the DNA TGTGCCAGCAGTTACTCGTGGACAGAGAATGAGGAAGCTTTCTTT. Its translation is CASSYSWTENEEAFF.

The chain links TRBV11-2 to TRBJ1-2, with 8 bases that match TRBD1. The CDR3 has 16 residues. The V gene end was trimmed by 5 bases and the J gene end by 1 base; junction bases not matched to a gene: 9. The germline gives CDR1 SGHAT, CDR2 FQNNGV. CDR3 DNA sequence: TGTGCCAGCAGCCCGGGGACAGGAACTTTTAACTATGGCTACACCTTC. It is translated as CASSPGTGTFNYGYTF.

The chain links TRBV28 to TRBJ1-5, with TRBD1 matching over 8 bases. Germline V lookup: CDR1 MDHEN, CDR2 SYDVKM. J gave up 3 bases and V 5 bases, and 9 bases lay outside the gene matches. The CDR3 spans 16 residues. Here the CDR3 DNA reads TGTGCCAGCAGTCCTTACAGGGGGGCTTACAATCAGCCCCAGCATTTT. Translating it yields CASSPYRGAYNQPQHF.

The chain employs TRBV19 and TRBJ1-2; D is perhaps TRBD1 (5 bases). CDR3 length equals 15 residues. Per the germline V gene, CDR1 is LNHDA and CDR2 is SQIVND (reference sequence). The V gene lost 0 bases and the J gene lost 2 bases, with 10 bases spanning the gap. The CDR3 nucleotides are TGTGCCAGTAGTATAGATGGGGCCGCGAACTATGGCTACACCTTC. It codes for CASSIDGAANYGYTF.